This note documents a single T cell receptor beta chain sequence. Trimming took 0 bases from V and 1 from J, leaving 9 bases between them. The CDR3 runs to 15 residues. The V gene's germline CDR1 is SGHDN and CDR2 FVKESK. Time point reported: baseline, week 1 (first vaccination visit). Treatment in this sample: pre-vaccination baseline after standard-of-care therapy. Profiling relied on immunoSEQ multiplex PCR, and the TCRdb table lists in-frame clones only, not all of them. The table includes some 70,000 clones, 75% to 85% detected once. The record originates from a study of a mutant IDH1 vaccine in newly diagnosed glioma. As for the study in general: Patients arrived already treated with radiotherapy, temozolomide, or both, most having had both.

The chain couples TRBV14 to TRBJ1-2; D gene uncertain. The receptor's source is a man aged 50 to 59 with glioma. The sample consisted of PBMCs, taken from a glioma patient treated with radiotherapy, temozolomide or both. The CDR3, as DNA: TGTGCCAGCAGCCAAGACCGGTTTTTTAACTATGGCTACACCTTC. Amino acids: CASSQDRFFNYGYTF.